This record concerns one TCR beta chain sequence. Its specificity is unknown. The sample comes from a study of T cell repertoires in cytomegalovirus infection. In the study overall: Selection of CMV epitopes for the study included recently identified HLA-C-restricted and well-studied HLA-B-restricted ones. It can be stated that public TCR beta signatures indicated CMV infection as well as a matching HLA type. Overall study results and limits: The ex vivo response was dominated by HLA-C-restricted CMV-specific TCR beta clonotypes. Adding up the frequency of public TCR beta families identified people who carried CMV plus the relevant HLA.

MiXCR, run by TCRdb on the reads, gives a single entry per CDR3 protein. Found here are around 750,000 distinct CDR3 sequences, about 33% of them singletons; the top ten hold around an eighth. The CDR3 length is 14 residues. The germline CDR1 and CDR2 sequences are SGDLS and YYNGEE. With 2 bases removed from V and 8 bases from J, the gap between germline ends came to 13 bases. This TCR came from a human donor in good health (CMV status not recorded). Some clones in this sample may be carry-over from other donors' samples. The specimen was cultured CD8+ T cells from PBMCs, collected from culture after CMV antigen stimulation. The rearrangement joins TRBV9 to TRBJ2-2, with D perhaps matching TRBD2 (5 bases). The chain's CDR3 is CASSVGSGMGELFF. DNA of the CDR3: TGTGCCAGCAGCGTGGGGTCGGGGATGGGGGAGCTGTTTTTT.